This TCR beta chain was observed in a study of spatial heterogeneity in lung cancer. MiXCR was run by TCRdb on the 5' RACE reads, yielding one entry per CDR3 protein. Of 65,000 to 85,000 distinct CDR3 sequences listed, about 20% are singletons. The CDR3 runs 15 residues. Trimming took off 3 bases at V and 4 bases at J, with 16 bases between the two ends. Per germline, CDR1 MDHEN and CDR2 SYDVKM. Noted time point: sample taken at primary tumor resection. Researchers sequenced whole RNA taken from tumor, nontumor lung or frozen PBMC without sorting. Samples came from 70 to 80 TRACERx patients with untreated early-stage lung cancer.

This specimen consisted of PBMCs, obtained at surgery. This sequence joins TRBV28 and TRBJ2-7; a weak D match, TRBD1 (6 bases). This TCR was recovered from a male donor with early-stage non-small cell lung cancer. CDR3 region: CASSFLGRGLYEQYF. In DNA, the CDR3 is TGTGCCAGCAGTTTTTTGGGCAGGGGTCTATACGAGCAGTACTTC.